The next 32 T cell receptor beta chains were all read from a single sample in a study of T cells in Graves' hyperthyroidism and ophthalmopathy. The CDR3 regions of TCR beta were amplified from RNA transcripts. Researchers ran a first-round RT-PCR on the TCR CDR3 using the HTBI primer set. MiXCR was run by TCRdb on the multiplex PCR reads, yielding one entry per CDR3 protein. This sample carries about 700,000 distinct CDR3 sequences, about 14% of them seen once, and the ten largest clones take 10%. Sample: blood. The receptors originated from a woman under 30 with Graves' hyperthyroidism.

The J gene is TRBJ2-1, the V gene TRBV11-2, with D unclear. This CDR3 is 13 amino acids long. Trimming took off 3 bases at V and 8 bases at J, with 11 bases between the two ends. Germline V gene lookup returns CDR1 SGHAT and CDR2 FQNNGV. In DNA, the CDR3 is TGTGCCAGCAGCTTGAGTATCAGCGATGAGCAGTTCTTC. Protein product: CASSLSISDEQFF.

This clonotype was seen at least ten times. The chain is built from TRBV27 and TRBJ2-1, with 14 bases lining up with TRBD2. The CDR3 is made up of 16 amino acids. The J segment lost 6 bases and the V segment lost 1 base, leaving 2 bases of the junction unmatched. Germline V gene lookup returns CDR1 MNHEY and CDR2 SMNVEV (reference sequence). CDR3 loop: CASSLWGLAGVNEQFF. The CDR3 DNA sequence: TGTGCCAGCAGTTTATGGGGACTAGCGGGGGTCAATGAGCAGTTCTTC.

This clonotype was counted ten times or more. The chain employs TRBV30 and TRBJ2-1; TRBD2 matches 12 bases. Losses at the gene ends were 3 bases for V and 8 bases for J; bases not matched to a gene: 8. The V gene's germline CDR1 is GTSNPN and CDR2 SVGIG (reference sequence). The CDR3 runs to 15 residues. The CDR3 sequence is CAWSFGASGRDEQFF. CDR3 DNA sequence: TGTGCCTGGAGCTTTGGGGCTAGCGGGAGGGATGAGCAGTTCTTC.

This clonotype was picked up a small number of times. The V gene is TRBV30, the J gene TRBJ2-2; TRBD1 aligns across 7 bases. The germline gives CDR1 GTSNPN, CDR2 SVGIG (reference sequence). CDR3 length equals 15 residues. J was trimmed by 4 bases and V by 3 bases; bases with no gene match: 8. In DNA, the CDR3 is TGTGCCTGGAGGGGTGGGCAGGGGGTCACCGGGGAGCTGTTTTTT. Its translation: CAWRGGQGVTGELFF.

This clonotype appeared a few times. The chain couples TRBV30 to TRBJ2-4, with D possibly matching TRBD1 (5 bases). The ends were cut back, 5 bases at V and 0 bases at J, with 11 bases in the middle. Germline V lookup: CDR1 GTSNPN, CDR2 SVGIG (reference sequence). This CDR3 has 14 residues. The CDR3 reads CAWDPQGAKNIQYF. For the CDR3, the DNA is TGTGCCTGGGACCCCCAGGGAGCCAAAAACATTCAGTACTTC.

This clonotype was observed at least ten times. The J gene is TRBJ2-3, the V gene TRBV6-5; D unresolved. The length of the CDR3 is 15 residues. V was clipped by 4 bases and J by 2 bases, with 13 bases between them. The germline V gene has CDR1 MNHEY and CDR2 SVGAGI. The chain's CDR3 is CASSSSRAATDTQYF. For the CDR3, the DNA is TGTGCCAGCAGTTCCTCTAGAGCTGCCACAGATACGCAGTATTTT.

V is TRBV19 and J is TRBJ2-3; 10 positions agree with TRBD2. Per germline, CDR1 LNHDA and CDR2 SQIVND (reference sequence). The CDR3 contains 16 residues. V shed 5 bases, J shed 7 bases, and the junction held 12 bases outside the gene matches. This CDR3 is CASSPSGSGAQNTQYF. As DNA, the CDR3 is TGTGCCAGTAGTCCTAGCGGGAGTGGCGCACAAAATACGCAGTATTTT. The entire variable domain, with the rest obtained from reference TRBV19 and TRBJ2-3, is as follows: DGGITQSPKYLFRKEGQNVTLSCEQNLNHDAMYWYRQDPGQGLRLIYYSQIVNDFQKGDIAEGYSVSREKKESFPLTVTSAQKNPTAFYLCASSPSGSGAQNTQYFGPGTRLTVL.

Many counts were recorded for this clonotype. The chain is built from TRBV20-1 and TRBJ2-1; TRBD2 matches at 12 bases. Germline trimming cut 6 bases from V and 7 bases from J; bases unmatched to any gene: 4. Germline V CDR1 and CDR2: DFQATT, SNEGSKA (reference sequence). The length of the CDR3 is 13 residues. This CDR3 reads CSAWTSGKNEQFF. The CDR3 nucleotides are TGCAGTGCATGGACTAGCGGGAAGAATGAGCAGTTCTTC.

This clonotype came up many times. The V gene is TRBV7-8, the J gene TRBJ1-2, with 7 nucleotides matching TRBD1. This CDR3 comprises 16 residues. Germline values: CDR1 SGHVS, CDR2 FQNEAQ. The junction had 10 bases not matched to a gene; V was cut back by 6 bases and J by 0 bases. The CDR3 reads CASSQRGGSTNYGYTF. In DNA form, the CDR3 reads TGTGCCAGCAGTCAGCGAGGGGGCAGCACTAACTATGGCTACACCTTC.

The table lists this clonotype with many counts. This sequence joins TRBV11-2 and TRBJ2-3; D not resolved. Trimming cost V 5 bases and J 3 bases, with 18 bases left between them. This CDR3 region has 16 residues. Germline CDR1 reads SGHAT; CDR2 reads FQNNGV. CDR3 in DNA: TGTGCCAGCAGCGCACCCGGAACCCAGACGACAGATACGCAGTATTTT. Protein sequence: CASSAPGTQTTDTQYF. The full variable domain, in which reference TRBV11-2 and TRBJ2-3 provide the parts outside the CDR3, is EAGVAQSPRYKIIEKRQSVAFWCNPISGHATLYWYQQILGQGPKLLIQFQNNGVVDDSQLPKDRFSAERLKGVDSTLKIQPAKLEDSAVYLCASSAPGTQTTDTQYFGPGTRLTVL.

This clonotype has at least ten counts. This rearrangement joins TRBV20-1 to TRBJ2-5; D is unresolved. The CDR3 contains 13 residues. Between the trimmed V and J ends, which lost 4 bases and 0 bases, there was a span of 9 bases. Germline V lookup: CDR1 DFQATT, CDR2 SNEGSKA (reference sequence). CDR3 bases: TGCAGTGCTATCCGGACGGACCAAGAGACCCAGTACTTC. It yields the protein CSAIRTDQETQYF.

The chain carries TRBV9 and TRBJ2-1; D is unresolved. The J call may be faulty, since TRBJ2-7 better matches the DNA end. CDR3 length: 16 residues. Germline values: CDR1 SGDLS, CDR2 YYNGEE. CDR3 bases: TGTGCCAGCAGCCCCAGTTGGCGGACCCTCTACAATGAGCAGTACTTC. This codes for CASSPSWRTLYNEQYF.

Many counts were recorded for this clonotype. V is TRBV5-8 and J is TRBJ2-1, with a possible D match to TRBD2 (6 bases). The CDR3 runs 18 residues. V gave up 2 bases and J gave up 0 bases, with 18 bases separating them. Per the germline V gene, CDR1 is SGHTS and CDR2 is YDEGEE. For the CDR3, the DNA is TGTGCCAGCAGCTTAGGTCCTAGCGAAGGTGCCTCCTACAATGAGCAGTTCTTC. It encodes CASSLGPSEGASYNEQFF.

CDR3 DNA sequence: TGTGCCACCAGTGATCGCTCTGTGTTACGGCAGTACTTC. Its protein is CATSDRSVLRQYF. V and J are TRBV24-1 and TRBJ2-7; no firm D call. This CDR3 region has 13 residues. Germline-derived CDR1 and CDR2 are KGHDR and SFDVKD. V was clipped by 3 bases and J by 9 bases, with 14 bases between them.

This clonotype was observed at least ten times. The CDR3 loop reads CSARSPGLASHEQFF. CDR3 in DNA: TGCAGTGCTAGATCTCCGGGACTAGCGTCGCATGAGCAGTTCTTC. V and J are TRBV20-1 and TRBJ2-1, with 10 nucleotides matching TRBD2. Germline CDR1 DFQATT, CDR2 SNEGSKA (reference sequence). The CDR3 covers 15 residues. V trimming: 2 bases; J trimming: 8 bases; junction bases outside the gene matches: 9.

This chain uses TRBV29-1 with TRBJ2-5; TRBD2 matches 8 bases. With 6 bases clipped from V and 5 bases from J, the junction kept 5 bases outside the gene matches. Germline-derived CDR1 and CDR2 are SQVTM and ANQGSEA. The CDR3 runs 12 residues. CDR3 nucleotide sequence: TGCAGCGTCCGGGGGGGTCGGGAGACCCAGTACTTC. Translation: CSVRGGRETQYF.

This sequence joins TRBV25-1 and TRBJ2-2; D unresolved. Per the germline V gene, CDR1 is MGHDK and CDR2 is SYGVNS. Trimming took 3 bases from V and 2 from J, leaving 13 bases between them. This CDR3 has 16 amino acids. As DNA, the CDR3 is TGTGCCAGCAGTGACCGGGTGGGAATTAACACCGGGGAGCTGTTTTTT. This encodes CASSDRVGINTGELFF.

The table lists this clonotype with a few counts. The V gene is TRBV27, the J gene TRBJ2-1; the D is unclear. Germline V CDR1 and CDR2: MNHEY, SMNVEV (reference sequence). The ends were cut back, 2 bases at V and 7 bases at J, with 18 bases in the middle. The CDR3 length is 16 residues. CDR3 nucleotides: TGTGCCAGCAGTTTAATGCGCCCGAAGGGTCAGAATGAGCAGTTCTTC. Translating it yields CASSLMRPKGQNEQFF.

The CDR3 nucleotides are TGTGCCAGCAGCTCACAGGGTGGACAGTTTAAGAATGAAAAACTGTTTTTT. Encoded protein: CASSSQGGQFKNEKLFF. V usage is TRBV7-6 and J usage is TRBJ1-4, with D maybe TRBD1 (6 bases). CDR1 and CDR2 from the germline V gene are SGHVS and FNYEAQ. The germline V and J ends were trimmed by 4 bases and 5 bases, with 20 bases remaining between them. This CDR3 is built from 17 residues.

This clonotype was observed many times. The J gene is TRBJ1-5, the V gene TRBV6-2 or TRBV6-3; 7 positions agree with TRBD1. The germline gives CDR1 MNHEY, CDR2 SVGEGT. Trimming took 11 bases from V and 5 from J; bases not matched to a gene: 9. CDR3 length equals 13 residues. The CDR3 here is CAGQGGMHQPQHF. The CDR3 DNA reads TGTGCCGGACAAGGGGGCATGCATCAGCCCCAGCATTTT.

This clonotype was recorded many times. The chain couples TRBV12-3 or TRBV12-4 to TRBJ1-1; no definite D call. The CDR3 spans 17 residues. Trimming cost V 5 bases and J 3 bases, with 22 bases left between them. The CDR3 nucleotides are TGTGCCAGCAGTAAGACCCGAAACTCCCCAGAGGACACTGAAGCTTTCTTT. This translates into CASSKTRNSPEDTEAFF.

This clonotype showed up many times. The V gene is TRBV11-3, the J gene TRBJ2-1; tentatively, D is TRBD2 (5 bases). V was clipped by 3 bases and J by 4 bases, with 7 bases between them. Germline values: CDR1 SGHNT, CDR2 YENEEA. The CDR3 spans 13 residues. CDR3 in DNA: TGTGCCAGCAGCTTCGGGGAGTACAATGAGCAGTTCTTC. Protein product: CASSFGEYNEQFF.

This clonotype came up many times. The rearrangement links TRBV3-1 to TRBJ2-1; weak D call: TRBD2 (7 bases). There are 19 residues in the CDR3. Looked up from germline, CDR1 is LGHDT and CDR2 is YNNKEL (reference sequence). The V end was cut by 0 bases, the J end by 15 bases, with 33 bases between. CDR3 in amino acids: CASSQDTNGGPRSTSYGFF. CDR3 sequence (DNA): TGTGCCAGCAGCCAAGATACAAACGGGGGGCCCCGGAGCACTAGTTACGGGTTCTTC.

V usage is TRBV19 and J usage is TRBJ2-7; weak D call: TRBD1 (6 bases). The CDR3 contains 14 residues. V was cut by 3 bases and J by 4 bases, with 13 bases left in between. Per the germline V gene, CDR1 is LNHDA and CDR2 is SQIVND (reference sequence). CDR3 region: CASSMGQGFYEQYF. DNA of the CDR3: TGTGCCAGTAGTATGGGGCAGGGGTTTTACGAGCAGTACTTC.

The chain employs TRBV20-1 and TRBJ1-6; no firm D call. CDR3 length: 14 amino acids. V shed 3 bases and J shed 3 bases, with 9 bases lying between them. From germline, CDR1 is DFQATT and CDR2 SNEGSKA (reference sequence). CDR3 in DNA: TGCAGTGCTAGGGAGCGGCACTATAATTCACCCCTCCACTTT. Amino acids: CSARERHYNSPLHF.

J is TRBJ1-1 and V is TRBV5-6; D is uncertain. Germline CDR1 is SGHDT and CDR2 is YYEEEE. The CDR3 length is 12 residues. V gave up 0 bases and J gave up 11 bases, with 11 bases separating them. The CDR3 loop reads CASSLGEFRAFF. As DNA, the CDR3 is TGTGCCAGCAGCTTGGGGGAGTTTAGGGCTTTCTTT.

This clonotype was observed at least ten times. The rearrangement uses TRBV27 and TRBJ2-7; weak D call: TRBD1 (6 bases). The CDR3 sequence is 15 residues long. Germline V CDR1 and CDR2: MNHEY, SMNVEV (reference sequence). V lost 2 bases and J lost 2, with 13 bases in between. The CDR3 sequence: CASSLRVRGTYEQYF. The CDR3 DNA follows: TGTGCCAGCAGTTTACGGGTCAGGGGAACCTACGAGCAGTACTTC.

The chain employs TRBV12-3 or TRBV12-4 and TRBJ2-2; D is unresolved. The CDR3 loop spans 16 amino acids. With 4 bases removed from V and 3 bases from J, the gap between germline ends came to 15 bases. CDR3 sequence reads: CASSSSPTLYTGELFF. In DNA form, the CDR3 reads TGTGCCAGCAGTTCGTCACCGACGTTATACACCGGGGAGCTGTTTTTT.

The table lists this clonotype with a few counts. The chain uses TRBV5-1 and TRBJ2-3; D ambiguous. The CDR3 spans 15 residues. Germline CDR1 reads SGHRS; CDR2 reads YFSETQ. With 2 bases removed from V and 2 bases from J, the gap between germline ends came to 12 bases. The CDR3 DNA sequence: TGCGCCAGCAGCTTCAAGGGATCCGTCACAGATACGCAGTATTTT. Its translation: CASSFKGSVTDTQYF.

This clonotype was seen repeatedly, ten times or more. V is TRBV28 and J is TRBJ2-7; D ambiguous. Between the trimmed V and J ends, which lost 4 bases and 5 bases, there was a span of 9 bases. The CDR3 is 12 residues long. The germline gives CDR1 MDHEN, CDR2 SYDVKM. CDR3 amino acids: CASSYGKHEQYF. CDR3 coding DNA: TGTGCCAGCAGTTATGGCAAACACGAGCAGTACTTC.

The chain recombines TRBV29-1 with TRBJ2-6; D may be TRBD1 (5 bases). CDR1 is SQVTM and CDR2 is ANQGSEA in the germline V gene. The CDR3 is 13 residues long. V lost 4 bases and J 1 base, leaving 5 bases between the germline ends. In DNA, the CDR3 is TGCAGCGTTGGACAGTCTGGGGCCAACGTCCTGACTTTC. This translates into CSVGQSGANVLTF.

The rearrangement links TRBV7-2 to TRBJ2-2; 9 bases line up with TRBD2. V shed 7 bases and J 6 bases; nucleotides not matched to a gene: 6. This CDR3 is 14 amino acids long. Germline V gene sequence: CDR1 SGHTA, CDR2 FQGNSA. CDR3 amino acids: CASKRAGGPGELFF. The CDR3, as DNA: TGTGCCAGCAAGCGAGCGGGGGGCCCCGGGGAGCTGTTTTTT.